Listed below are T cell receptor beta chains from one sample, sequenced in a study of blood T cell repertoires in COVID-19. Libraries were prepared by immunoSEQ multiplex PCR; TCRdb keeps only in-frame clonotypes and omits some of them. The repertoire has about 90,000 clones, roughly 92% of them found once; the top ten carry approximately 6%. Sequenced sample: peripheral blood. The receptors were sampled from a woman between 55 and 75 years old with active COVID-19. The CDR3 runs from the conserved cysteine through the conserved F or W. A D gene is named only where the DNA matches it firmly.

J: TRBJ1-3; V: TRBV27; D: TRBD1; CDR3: CASTNPDREAACSGNTIYF
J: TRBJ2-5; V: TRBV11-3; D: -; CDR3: CASSLGLGLYQETQYF
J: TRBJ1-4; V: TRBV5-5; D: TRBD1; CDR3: CASSSEGALGEKLFF
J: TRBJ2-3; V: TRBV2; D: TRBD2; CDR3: CASGLAGTQGTDTQYF
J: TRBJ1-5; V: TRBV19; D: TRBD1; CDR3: CASSPGTGFQPQHF
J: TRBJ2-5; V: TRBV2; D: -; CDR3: CASSETRQETQYF
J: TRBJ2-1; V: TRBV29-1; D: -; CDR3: CSVVSWAEQFF
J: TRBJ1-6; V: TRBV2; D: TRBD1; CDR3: CASTQAGTGGGISYNSPLHF
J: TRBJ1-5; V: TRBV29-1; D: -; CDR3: CSVATGNQPQHF
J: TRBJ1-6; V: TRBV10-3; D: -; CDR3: CAIRGTDYNSPLHF
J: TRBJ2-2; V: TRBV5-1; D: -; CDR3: CASSLSGGAGELFF
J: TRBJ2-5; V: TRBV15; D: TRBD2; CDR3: CATSGRGGAETQYF
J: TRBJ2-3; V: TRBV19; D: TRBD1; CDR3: CARQGARGTDTQYF
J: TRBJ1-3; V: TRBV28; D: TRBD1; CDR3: CASSTRTGDSGNTIYF
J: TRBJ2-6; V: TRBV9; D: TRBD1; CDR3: CASSKTGTGRSGANVLTF
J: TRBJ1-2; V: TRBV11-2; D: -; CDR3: CASSLVQPYGYTF
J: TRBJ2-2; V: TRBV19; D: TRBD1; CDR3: CASSLLDRAGTGELFF
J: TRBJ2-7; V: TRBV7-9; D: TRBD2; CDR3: CASSFSGSSYEQYF
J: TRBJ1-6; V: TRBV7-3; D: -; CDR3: CASSLRQGNSSPLHF